The clone carrying this T cell receptor (beta chain) turned up a few times. The antigen remains undetermined. PCR was performed a second time for about 7 to 11 cycles using a sample-barcoded 5' primer and a J-beta primer mix. TCRdb ran MiXCR on the 5' RACE reads and lists one entry per CDR3 protein. The table lists about 400,000 distinct CDR3 sequences, about 55% of them singletons. The sample comes from a study of blood T cells in healthy people across ages. Across the study: About one barcoded beta molecule per two T cells was the capture yield of template switching.

Study-wide points: The fall in TCR beta diversity per million T cells was roughly linear with age. Calculation of diversity from one million T cells yielded estimates considered to be underestimates.

This TCR was sampled from a man aged 60 to 69 in good health. The sequenced sample was blood.

The CDR3 sequence is CASSPPPGQRETQYF. The CDR3 nucleotides read TGTGCCAGCAGCCCCCCCCCGGGACAGAGGGAGACCCAGTACTTC. This chain joins TRBV5-4 and TRBJ2-5, with 7 bases matching TRBD1. The germline V gene encodes CDR1 SGHNT and CDR2 YYREEE (reference sequence). This CDR3 has 15 residues. V was clipped by 4 bases and J by 5 bases; unmatched bases: 11.